This T cell receptor (beta chain) originates from a study of T cells in Graves' hyperthyroidism and ophthalmopathy. Study-wide points: Separation of ophthalmopathy from stable hyperthyroidism was achieved by a 13 V-J model. For ophthalmopathy, model prediction preceded onset by a median about 6.4 months. Most expanded thyroid clonotypes above 0.001 also appeared in blood.

TCR beta CDR3 regions were amplified from RNA. With the HTBI primer set, the TCR CDR3 went through a first round of RT-PCR. TCRdb reanalysed the multiplex PCR reads using MiXCR and keeps one entry per CDR3 protein. The sample holds 620,000 or so distinct CDR3 sequences, about 14% seen once. The CDR3 runs to 15 residues. Germline CDR1 is MNHEY and CDR2 is SVGAGI. This clonotype was seen once. The antigen is unknown. Just one base apart from a much larger clone, this may be a read error. Subjects with ophthalmopathy showed a Clinical Activity Score no lower than 3, a NOSPECS grade no lower than 4, and a duration shorter than 3 months.

The clonotype comes from a woman aged 45-65 years with Graves' ophthalmopathy. The source material was blood. V and J are TRBV6-5 and TRBJ2-5; D gene ambiguous. The CDR3 coding sequence is TGTGCCGGCAGTTATTCGTCGGCTACCCAAGAGACCCAGTACTTC. Its protein is CAGSYSSATQETQYF.